This TCR beta chain was identified during a study of tumor-infiltrating lymphocytes in oesophageal squamous cell carcinoma. Germline assignment: CDR1 SGHTA and CDR2 FQGNSA. V lost 0 bases and J 7 bases, leaving 8 bases between the germline ends. This CDR3 is 13 amino acids long. MiXCR, run by TCRdb on the PCR reads, gives a single entry per CDR3 protein. The data hold 15,000 to 20,000 distinct CDR3 sequences, with approximately 46% observed a single time. Sequencing used normal esophageal tissue next to the tumor. This TCR derives from a female donor with esophageal squamous cell carcinoma. This rearrangement joins TRBV7-2 to TRBJ2-3, with D perhaps TRBD1 or TRBD2 (5 bases each). The CDR3 region has the DNA TGTGCCAGCAGCTTAGCCGGGGCGAATACGCAGTATTTT. Residues: CASSLAGANTQYF.